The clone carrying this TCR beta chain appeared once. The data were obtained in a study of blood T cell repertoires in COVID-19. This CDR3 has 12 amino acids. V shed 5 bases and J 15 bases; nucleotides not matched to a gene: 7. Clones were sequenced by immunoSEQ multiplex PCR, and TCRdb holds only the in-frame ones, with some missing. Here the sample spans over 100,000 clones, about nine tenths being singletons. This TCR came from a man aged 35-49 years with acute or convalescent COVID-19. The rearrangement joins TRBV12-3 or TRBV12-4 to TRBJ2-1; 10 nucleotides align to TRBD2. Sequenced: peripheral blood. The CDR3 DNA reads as TGTGCCAGCAGTCCGTCAGCGGGGGGGGCGTTCTTC. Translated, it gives CASSPSAGGAFF.